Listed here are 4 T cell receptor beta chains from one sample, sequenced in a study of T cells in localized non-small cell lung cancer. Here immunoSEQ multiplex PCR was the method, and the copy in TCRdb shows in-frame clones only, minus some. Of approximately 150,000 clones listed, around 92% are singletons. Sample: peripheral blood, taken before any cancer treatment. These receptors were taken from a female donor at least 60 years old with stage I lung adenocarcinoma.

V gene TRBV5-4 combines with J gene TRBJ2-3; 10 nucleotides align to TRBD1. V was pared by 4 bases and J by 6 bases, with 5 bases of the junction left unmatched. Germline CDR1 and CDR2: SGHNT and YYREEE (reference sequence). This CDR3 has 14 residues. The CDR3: CASSPDRGTDTQYF. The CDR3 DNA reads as TGTGCCAGCAGCCCGGACAGGGGGACCGATACGCAGTATTTT.

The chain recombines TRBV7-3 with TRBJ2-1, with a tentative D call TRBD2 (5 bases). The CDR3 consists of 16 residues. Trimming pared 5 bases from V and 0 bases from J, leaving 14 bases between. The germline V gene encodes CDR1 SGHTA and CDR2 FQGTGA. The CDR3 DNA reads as TGTGCCAGCAGCACCCTGAGGGCTAGCTCCTACAATGAGCAGTTCTTC. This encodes CASSTLRASSYNEQFF.

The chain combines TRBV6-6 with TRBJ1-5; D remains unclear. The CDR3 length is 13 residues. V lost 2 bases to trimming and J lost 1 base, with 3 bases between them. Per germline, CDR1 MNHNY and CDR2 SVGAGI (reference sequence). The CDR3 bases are TGTGCCAGCAGTTACGTGAGCAATCAGCCCCAGCATTTT. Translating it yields CASSYVSNQPQHF.

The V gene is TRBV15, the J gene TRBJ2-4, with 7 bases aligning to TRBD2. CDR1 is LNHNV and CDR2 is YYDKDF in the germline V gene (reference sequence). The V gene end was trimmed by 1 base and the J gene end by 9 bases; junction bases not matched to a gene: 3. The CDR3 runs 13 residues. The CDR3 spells CATSRGEGIIQYF. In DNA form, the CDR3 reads TGTGCCACCAGCAGAGGGGAGGGGATCATTCAGTACTTC.